This T cell receptor (beta chain) appears in the sequencing data of a study of cytomegalovirus exposure and HLA in healthy donors. Overall study results and limits: Later genetic work tied a missense DCLRE1C variant to beta-chain V and J trimming.

The V gene's germline CDR1 is SNHLY and CDR2 FYNNEI. The length of the CDR3 is 11 residues. V lost 6 bases to trimming and J lost 11 bases, with 13 bases between them. Amplification used 60 Vbeta primers and 13 Jbeta primers. This table comes from immunoSEQ multiplex PCR, and its TCRdb copy is limited to in-frame clones, with some not included. The table lists 90,000 to 120,000 clones, over 75% of them singletons, with approximately 2.2% in the top ten. To note about this clone: As yet, its antigen is unknown.

The clonotype comes from a man younger than 40 in good health and CMV-seronegative. The rearrangement joins TRBV2 to TRBJ1-1; D is ambiguous. Sequences were obtained from PBMCs. CDR3 sequence: CASSFRPGAFF. The CDR3 DNA follows: TGTGCCAGCAGCTTCCGCCCGGGGGCTTTCTTT.